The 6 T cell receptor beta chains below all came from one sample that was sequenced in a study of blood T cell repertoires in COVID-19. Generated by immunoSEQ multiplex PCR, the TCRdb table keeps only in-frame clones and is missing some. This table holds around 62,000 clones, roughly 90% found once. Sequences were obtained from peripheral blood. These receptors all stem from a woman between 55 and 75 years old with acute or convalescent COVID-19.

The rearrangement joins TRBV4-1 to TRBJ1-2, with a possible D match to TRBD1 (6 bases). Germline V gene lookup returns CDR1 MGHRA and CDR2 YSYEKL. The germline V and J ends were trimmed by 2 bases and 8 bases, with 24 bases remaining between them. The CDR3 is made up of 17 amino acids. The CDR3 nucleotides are TGCGCCAGCAGCCAACGTCTTTCGGGTCAGGGGTTTGACGGCTACACCTTC. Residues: CASSQRLSGQGFDGYTF.

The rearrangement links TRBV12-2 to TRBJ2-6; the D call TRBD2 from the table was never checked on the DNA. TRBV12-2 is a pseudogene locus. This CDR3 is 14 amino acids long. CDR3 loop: CASRPRPGANVLTF. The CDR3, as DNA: TGTGCAAGTCGCCCTCGTCCTGGGGCCAACGTCCTGACTTTC.

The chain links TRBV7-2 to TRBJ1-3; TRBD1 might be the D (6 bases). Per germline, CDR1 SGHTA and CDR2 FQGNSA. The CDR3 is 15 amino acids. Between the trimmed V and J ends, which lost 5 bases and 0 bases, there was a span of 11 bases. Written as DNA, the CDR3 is TGTGCCAGCAGCCCCGGACAGAGCTCTGGAAACACCATATATTTT. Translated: CASSPGQSSGNTIYF. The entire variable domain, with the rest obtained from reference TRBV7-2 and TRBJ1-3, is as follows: GAGVSQSPSNKVTEKGKDVELRCDPISGHTALYWYRQSLGQGLEFLIYFQGNSAPDKSGLPSDRFSAERTGGSVSTLTIQRTQQEDSAVYLCASSPGQSSGNTIYFGEGSWLTVV.

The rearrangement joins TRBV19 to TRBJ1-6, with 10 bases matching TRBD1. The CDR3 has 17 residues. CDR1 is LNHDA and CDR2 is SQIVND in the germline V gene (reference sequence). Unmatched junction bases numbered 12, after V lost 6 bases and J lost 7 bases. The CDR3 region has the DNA TGTGCCAGTAGACCCATTGACAGGGGGCTGGGGAATTCACCCCTCCACTTT. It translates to CASRPIDRGLGNSPLHF.

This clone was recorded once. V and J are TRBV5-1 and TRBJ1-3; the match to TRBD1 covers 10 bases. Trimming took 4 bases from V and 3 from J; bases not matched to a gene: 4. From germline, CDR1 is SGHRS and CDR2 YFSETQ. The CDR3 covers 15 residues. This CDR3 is CASSPGTGVGNTIYF. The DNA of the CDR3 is TGCGCCAGCAGCCCCGGGACAGGGGTTGGAAACACCATATATTTT.

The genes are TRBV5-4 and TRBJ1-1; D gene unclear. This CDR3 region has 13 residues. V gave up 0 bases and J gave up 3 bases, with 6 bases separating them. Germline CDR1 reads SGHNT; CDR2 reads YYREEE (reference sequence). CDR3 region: CASSLDGYTEAFF. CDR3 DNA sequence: TGTGCCAGCAGCTTGGACGGGTACACTGAAGCTTTCTTT.